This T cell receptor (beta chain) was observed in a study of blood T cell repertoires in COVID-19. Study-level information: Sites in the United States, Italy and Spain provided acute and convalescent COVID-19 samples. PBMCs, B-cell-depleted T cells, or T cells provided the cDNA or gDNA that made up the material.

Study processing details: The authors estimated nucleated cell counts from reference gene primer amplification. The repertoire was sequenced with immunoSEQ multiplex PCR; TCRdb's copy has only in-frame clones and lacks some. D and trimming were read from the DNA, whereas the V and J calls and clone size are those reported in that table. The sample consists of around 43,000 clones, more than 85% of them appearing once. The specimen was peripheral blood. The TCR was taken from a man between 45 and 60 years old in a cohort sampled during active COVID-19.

CDR3 residues: CASSLPRGSGRVNTQYF. The CDR3 region has the DNA TGTGCCAGCAGCCTACCACGGGGAAGCGGGAGGGTGAATACGCAGTATTTT. This sequence joins TRBV7-8 and TRBJ2-3; 10 bases align to TRBD2. The CDR3 is made up of 17 amino acids. The V segment lost 5 bases and the J segment 7 bases; nucleotides outside the gene matches: 15. CDR1 and CDR2 (germline): SGHVS, FQNEAQ.